This TCR beta chain was identified in a study of blood T cell repertoires in COVID-19. Study background: There were acute and convalescent COVID-19 samples, and they came from the United States, Italy and Spain.

The assay was immunoSEQ multiplex PCR, and TCRdb's table has in-frame clones only and misses some. The sample has about 51,000 clones; approximately 90% are singletons. This clone was found once. This TCR was sampled from a man aged 50 to 59 with acute or convalescent COVID-19. Sequenced sample: peripheral blood.

CDR3 sequence: CASSLSGSSNQPQHF. The CDR3 region has the DNA TGTGCCAGCAGTTTGTCGGGATCTAGCAATCAGCCCCAGCATTTT. V usage is TRBV6-5 and J usage is TRBJ1-5; no clear D. The CDR3 loop spans 15 amino acids. V was clipped by 4 bases and J by 0 bases, with 10 bases between them. CDR1 MNHEY and CDR2 SVGAGI come from the germline V gene.